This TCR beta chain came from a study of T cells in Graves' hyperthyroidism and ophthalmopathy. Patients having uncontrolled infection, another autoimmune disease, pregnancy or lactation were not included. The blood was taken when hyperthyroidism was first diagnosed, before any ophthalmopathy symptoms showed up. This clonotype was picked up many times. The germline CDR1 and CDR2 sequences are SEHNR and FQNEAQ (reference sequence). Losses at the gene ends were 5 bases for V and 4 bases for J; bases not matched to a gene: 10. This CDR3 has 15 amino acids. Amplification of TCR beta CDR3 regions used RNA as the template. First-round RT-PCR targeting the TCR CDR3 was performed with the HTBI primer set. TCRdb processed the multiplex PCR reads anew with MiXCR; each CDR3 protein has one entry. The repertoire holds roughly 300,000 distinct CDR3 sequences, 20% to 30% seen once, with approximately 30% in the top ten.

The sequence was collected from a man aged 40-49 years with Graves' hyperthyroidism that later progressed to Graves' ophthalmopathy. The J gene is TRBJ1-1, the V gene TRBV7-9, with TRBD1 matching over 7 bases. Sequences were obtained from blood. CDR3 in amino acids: CASSRTGGWVTEAFF. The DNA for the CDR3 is TGTGCCAGCAGCAGGACAGGTGGGTGGGTCACTGAAGCTTTCTTT. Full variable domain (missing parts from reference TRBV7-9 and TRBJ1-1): DTGVSQNPRHKITKRGQNVTFRCDPISEHNRLYWYRQTLGQGPEFLTYFQNEAQLEKSRLLSDRFSAERPKGSFSTLEIQRTEQGDSAMYLCASSRTGGWVTEAFFGQGTRLTVV.